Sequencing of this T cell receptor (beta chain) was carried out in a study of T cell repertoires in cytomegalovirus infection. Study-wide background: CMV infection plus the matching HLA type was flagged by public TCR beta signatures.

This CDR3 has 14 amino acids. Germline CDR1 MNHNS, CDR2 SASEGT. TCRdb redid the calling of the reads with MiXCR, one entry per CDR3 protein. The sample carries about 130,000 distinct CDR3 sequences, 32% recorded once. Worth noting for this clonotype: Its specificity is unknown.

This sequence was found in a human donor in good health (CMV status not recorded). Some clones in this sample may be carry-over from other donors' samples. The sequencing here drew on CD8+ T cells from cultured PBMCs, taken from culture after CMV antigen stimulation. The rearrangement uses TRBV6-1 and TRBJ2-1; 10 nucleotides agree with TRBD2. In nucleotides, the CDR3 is TGTGCGGCGAAGAGCGGGGGGGGCTACAATGAGCAGTTCTTC. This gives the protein CAAKSGGGYNEQFF.